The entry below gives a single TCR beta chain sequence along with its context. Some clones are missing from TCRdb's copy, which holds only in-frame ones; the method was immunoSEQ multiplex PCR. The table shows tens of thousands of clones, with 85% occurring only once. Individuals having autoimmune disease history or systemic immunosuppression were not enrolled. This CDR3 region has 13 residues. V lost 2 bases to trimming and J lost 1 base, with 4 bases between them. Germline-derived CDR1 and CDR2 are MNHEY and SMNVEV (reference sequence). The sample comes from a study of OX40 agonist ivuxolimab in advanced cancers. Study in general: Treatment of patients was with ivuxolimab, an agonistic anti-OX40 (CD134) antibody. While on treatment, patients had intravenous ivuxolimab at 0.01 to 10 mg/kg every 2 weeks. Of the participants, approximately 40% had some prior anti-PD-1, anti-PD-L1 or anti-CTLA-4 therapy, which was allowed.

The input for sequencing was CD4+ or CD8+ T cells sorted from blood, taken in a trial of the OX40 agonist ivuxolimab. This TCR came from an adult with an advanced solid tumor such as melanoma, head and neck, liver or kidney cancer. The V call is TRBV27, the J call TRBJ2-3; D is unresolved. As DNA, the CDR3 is TGTGCCAGCAGTTTAGGGCGCACAGATACGCAGTATTTT. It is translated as CASSLGRTDTQYF.